This T cell receptor beta chain was identified during a study of T cell responses to AZD1222 COVID-19 vaccine. CDR3 length equals 13 residues. V dropped 6 bases and J dropped 5 bases, with 12 bases sitting between them. Germline values: CDR1 SGDLS, CDR2 YYNGEE. Some clones are missing from TCRdb's copy, which holds only in-frame ones; the method was immunoSEQ multiplex PCR. The sample includes over 130,000 clones, around 90% seen only once; the top ten take around 3.6%. Study outcomes and limitations: Across the whole spike, CD4 TCRs peaked at regions 160-218 and 743-854.

As to this clone: What it binds is unknown.

The sample consisted of peripheral blood, taken on day 0 of AZD1222 vaccination. The chain combines TRBV9 with TRBJ2-1; D remains ambiguous. The TCR comes from an adult in good health. The DNA of the CDR3 is TGTGCCAGCACTTTAGACACTCACAATGAGCAGTTCTTC. This encodes CASTLDTHNEQFF.